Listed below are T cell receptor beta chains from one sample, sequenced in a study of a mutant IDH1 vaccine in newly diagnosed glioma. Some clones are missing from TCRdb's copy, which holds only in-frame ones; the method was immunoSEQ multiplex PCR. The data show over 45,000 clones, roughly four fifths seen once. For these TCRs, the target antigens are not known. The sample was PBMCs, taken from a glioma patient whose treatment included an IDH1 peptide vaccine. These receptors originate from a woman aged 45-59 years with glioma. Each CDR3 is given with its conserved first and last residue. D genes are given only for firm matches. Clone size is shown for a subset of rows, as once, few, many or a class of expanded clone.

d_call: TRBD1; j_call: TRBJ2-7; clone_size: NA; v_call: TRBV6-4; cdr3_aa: CASSVDRYEQYF; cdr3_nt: TGTGCCAGCAGTGTGGACAGGTACGAGCAGTACTTC
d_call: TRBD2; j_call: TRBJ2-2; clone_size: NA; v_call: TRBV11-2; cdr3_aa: CASTPRGGTGELFF; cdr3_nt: TGTGCCAGCACCCCCCGGGGGGGCACCGGGGAGCTGTTTTTT
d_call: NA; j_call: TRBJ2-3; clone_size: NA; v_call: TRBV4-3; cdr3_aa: CASSPVGSTDTQYF; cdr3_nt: TGCGCCAGCAGCCCCGTGGGCTCAACAGATACGCAGTATTTT
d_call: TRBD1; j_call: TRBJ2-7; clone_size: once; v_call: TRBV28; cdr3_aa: CASAWTGGRSEQYF; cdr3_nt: TGTGCCAGCGCCTGGACAGGAGGAAGGAGCGAGCAGTACTTC
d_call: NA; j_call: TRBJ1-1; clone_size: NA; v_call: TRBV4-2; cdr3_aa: CASRYTAGNTEAFF; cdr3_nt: TGTGCCAGCAGATACACGGCGGGGAACACTGAAGCTTTCTTT
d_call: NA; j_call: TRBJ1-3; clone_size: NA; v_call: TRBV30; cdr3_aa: CASRTDAGNTIYF; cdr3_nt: TGTGCCTCTCGCACGGACGCCGGAAACACCATATATTTT
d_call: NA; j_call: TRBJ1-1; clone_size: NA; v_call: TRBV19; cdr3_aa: CASHDRTEAFF; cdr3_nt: TGTGCCAGTCATGACAGGACTGAAGCTTTCTTT
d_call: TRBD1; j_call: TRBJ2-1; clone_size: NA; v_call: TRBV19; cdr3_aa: CASTRTGVGEQFF; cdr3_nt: TGTGCCAGTACGAGGACAGGGGTCGGTGAGCAGTTCTTC
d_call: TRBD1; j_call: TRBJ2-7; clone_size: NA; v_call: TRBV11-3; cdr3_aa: CASSVDGTGSYEQYF; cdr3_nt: TGTGCCAGCAGCGTAGACGGGACAGGGTCGTACGAGCAGTACTTC
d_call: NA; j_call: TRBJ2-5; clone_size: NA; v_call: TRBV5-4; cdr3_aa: CASSLKHPGKETQYF; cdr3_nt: TGTGCCAGCAGCTTAAAGCACCCAGGGAAAGAGACCCAGTACTTC
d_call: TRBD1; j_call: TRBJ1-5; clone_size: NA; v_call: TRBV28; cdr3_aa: CASSGQGANHQPQHF; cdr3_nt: TGTGCCAGCAGTGGACAGGGGGCCAATCATCAGCCCCAGCATTTT
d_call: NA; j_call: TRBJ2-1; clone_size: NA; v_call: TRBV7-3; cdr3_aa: CASSSGRSSYNEQFF; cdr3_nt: TGTGCCAGCAGCTCAGGACGGAGCTCCTACAATGAGCAGTTCTTC
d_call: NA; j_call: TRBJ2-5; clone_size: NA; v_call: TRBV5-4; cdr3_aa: CASNLDRSIGETQYF; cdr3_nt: TGTGCCAGCAACCTAGACAGGTCAATAGGAGAGACCCAGTACTTC
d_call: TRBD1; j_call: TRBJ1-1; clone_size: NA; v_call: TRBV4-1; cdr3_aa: CASSLGTVNTEAFF; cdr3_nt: TGCGCCAGCAGCCTAGGGACAGTTAACACTGAAGCTTTCTTT
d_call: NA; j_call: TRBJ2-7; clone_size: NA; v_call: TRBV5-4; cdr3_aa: CASSSKGVYEQYF; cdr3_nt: TGTGCCAGCAGCTCTAAAGGAGTGTACGAGCAGTACTTC
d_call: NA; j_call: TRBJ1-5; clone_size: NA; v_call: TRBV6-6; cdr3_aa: CASNSQPQHF; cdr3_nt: TGTGCCAGCAACAGTCAGCCCCAGCATTTT
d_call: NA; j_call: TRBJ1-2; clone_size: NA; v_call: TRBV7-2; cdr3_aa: CASSLDRYGYTF; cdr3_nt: TGTGCCAGCAGCCTAGACCGTTATGGCTACACCTTC
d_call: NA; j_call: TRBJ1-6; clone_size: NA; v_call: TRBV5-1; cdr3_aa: CASSLSSYNSPLHF; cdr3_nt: TGCGCCAGCAGCCTAAGCTCCTATAATTCACCCCTCCACTTT
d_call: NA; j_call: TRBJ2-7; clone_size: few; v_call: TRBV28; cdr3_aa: CASSFPGDLYEQYF; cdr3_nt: TGTGCCAGCAGTTTCCCTGGGGACCTCTACGAGCAGTACTTC
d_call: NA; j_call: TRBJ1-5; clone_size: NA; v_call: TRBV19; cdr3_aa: CASSVAGHNQPQHF; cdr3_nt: TGTGCCAGTAGTGTGGCAGGGCACAATCAGCCCCAGCATTTT
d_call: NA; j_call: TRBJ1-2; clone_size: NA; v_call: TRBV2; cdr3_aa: CASSEAGEGYPHNYGYTF; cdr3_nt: TGTGCCAGCAGTGAAGCGGGGGAGGGCTACCCTCATAACTATGGCTACACCTTC
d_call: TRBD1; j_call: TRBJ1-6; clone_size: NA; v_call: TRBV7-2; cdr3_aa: CASTAGGYSPLHF; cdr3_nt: TGTGCCAGCACGGCAGGGGGTTATTCACCCCTCCACTTT
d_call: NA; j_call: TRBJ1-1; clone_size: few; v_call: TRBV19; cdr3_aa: CASSIWGLDTEAFF; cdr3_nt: TGTGCCAGTAGTATTTGGGGGCTCGACACTGAAGCTTTCTTT
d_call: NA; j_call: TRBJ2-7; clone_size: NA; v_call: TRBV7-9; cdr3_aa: CASSPGTVDDEQYF; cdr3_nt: TGTGCCAGCAGCCCCGGGACCGTTGACGACGAGCAGTACTTC
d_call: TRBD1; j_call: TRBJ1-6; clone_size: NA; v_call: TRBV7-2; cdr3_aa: CASSSHPGQGGRNSPLHF; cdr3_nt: TGTGCCAGCAGCTCCCACCCGGGACAGGGAGGTCGGAATTCACCCCTCCACTTT
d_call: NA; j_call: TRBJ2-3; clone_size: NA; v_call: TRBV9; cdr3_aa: CASTLSPSTDTQYF; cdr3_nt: TGTGCCAGCACCCTATCGCCCAGCACAGATACGCAGTATTTT
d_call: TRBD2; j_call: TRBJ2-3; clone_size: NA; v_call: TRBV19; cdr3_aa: CASSLNGGASTDTQYF; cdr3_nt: TGTGCCAGTAGTTTAAACGGGGGGGCCAGCACAGATACGCAGTATTTT
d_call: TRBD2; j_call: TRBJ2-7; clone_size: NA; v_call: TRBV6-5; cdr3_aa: CASRTSGIYAQYF; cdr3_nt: TGTGCCAGCCGGACTAGCGGGATATACGCGCAGTACTTC
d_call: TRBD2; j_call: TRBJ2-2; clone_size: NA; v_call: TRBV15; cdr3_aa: CATSRDTSGGRDGELFF; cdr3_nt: TGTGCCACCAGCAGAGATACATCGGGGGGGCGGGACGGGGAGCTGTTTTTT
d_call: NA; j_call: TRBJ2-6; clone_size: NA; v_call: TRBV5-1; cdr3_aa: CASSLISGANVLTF; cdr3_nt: TGCGCCAGCAGCTTGATTTCTGGGGCCAACGTCCTGACTTTC
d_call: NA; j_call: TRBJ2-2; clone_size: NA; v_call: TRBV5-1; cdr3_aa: CASMQGTMGGELFF; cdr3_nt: TGCGCCAGCATGCAAGGAACTATGGGGGGGGAGCTGTTTTTT
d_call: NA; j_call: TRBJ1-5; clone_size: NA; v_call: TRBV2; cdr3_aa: CASSRDRGNQPQHF; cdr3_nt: TGTGCCAGCAGCAGGGATCGGGGCAATCAGCCCCAGCATTTT
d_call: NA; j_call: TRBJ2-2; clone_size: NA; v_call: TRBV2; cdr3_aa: CASKREGTGELFF; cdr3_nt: TGTGCCAGCAAAAGAGAGGGCACCGGGGAGCTGTTTTTT
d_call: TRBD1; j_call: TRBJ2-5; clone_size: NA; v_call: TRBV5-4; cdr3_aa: CASSDRGQETQYF; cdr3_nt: TGTGCCAGCAGCGACAGGGGGCAAGAGACCCAGTACTTC
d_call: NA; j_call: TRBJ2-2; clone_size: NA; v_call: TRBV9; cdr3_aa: CASSVGRSAGPNTGELFF; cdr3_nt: TGTGCCAGCAGCGTAGGCCGATCGGCGGGGCCGAACACCGGGGAGCTGTTTTTT
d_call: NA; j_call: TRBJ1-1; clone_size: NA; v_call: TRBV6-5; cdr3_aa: CASRNFGGEAFF; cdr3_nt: TGTGCCAGCAGAAACTTCGGAGGGGAAGCTTTCTTT
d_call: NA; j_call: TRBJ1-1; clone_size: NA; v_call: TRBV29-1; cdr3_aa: CSGGGPNTEAFF; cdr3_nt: TGCAGCGGGGGGGGACCCAACACTGAAGCTTTCTTT
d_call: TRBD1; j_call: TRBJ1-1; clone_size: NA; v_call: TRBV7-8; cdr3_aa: CASSPRQGWGTEAFF; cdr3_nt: TGTGCCAGCAGCCCAAGACAGGGTTGGGGCACTGAAGCTTTCTTT
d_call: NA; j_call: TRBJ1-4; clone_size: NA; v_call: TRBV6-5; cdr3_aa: CASSRGREGEKLFF; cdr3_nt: TGTGCCAGCAGTCGGGGACGGGAAGGTGAAAAACTGTTTTTT
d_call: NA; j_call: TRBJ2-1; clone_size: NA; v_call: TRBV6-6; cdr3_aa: CASRGGANEQFF; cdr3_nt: TGTGCCAGCAGAGGAGGGGCGAATGAGCAGTTCTTC
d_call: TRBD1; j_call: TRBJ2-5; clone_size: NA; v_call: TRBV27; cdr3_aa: CASSFSGQDQETQYF; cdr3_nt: TGTGCCAGCAGTTTCTCCGGACAGGACCAAGAGACCCAGTACTTC
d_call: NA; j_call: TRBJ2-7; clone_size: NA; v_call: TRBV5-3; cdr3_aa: CARSSRTDPYEQYF; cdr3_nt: TGTGCCAGAAGCTCTCGGACGGACCCCTACGAGCAGTACTTC
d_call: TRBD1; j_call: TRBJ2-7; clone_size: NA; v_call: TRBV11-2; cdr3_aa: CASSLRDRGRLYEQYF; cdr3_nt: TGTGCCAGCAGCCTCAGGGACAGGGGGCGCCTCTACGAGCAGTACTTC
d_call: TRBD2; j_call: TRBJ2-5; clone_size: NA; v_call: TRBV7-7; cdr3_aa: CASSLNLAGGQETQYF; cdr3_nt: TGTGCCAGCAGCCTCAACCTAGCGGGGGGGCAAGAGACCCAGTACTTC
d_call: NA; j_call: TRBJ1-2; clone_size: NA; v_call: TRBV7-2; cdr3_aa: CASSLDRVYGYTF; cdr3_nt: TGTGCCAGCAGCTTAGACAGGGTCTATGGCTACACCTTC
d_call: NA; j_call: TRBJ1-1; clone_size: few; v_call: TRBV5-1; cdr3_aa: CASSLTGDTEAFF; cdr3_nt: TGCGCCAGCAGCTTGACGGGCGACACTGAAGCTTTCTTT
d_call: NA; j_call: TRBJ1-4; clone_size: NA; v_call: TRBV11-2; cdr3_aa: CASSLLSGSTNEKLFF; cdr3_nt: TGTGCCAGCAGCTTACTTTCGGGCTCAACTAATGAAAAACTGTTTTTT
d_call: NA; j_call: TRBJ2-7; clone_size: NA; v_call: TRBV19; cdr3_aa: CASSKAGVGSYEQYF; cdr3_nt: TGTGCCAGTAGTAAGGCAGGGGTTGGGTCCTACGAGCAGTACTTC
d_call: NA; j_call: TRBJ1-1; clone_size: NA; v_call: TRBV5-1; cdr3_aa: CASSPGSPLNTEAFF; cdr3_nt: TGCGCCAGCAGCCCGGGAAGTCCATTGAACACTGAAGCTTTCTTT
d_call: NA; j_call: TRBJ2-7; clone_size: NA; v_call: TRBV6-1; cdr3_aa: CASSLGGALPYEQYF; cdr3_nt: TGTGCCAGCAGTCTAGGGGGGGCCCTACCCTACGAGCAGTACTTC
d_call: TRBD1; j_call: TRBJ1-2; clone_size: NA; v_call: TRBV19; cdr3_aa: CASSRDRGGYGYTF; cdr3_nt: TGTGCCAGTAGTAGGGACAGGGGCGGCTATGGCTACACCTTC
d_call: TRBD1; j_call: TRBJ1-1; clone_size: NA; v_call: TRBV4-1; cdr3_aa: CASSPPRTGKTEAFF; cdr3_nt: TGCGCCAGCAGCCCTCCCAGGACAGGGAAAACTGAAGCTTTCTTT
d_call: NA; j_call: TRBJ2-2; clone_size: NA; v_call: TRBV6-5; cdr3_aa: CASSPLSTGELFF; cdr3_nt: TGTGCCAGCAGTCCTCTTAGCACCGGGGAGCTGTTTTTT
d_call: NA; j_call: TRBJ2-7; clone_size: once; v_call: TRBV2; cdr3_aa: CASSVRERNEQYF; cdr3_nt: TGTGCCAGCAGTGTTAGGGAACGGAACGAGCAGTACTTC
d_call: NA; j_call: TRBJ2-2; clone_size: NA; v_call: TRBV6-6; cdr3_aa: CASSNSGEGELFF; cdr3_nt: TGTGCCAGCAGCAACTCAGGGGAAGGGGAGCTGTTTTTT
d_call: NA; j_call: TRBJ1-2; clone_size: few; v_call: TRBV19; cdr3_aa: CASSIAGQGEMSF; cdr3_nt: TGTGCCAGTAGTATCGCGGGACAAGGGGAGATGAGTTTC
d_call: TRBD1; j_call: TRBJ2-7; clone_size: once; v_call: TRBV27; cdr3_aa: CASSPAGQGQYF; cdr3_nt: TGTGCCAGCAGCCCCGCCGGACAGGGGCAGTACTTC